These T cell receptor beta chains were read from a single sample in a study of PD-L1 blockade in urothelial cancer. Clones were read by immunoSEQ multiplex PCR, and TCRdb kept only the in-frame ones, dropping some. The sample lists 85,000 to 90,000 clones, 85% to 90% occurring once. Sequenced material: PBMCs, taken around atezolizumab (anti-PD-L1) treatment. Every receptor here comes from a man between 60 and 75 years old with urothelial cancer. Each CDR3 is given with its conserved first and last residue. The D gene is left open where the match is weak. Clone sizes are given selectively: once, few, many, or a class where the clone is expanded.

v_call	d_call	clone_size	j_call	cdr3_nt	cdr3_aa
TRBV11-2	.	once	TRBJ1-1	TGTGCCAGCAGCTTAGTAGTCACTGAAGCTTTCTTT	CASSLVVTEAFF
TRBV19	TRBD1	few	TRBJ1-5	TGTGCCAGTAGTGAGGACAGGGGAAGCAATCAGCCCCAGCATTTT	CASSEDRGSNQPQHF
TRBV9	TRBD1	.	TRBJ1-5	TGTGCCAGCAGCGCCACCGCCGGGACAGGGGGTTATAGCAATCAGCCCCAGCATTTT	CASSATAGTGGYSNQPQHF
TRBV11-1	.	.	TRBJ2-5	TGTGCCAGCAGCTTAGTATCGCGGGAAGAGACCCAGTACTTC	CASSLVSREETQYF
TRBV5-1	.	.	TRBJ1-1	TGCGCCAGCAGCGTCGGGACATCTGAAGCTTTCTTT	CASSVGTSEAFF
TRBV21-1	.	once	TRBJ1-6	TGTGCCAGCAGCAGATCCGGACATCTTGCCTCACCCCTCCACTTT	CASSRSGHLASPLHF
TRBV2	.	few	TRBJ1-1	TGTGCCAGCCTGACAGACGTGAACACTGAAGCTTTCTTT	CASLTDVNTEAFF
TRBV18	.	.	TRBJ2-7	TGTGCCAGCTCACCACCTTTGAGTGGGAGAGGAAACGAGCAGTACTTC	CASSPPLSGRGNEQYF
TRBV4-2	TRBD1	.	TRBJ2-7	TGTGCCAGCAGCCAACCAACCGGGACAGGGGGCTACGAGCAGTACTTC	CASSQPTGTGGYEQYF
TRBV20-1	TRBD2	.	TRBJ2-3	TGCAGTGCGGGGGGAGGGGATACGCAGTATTTT	CSAGGGDTQYF
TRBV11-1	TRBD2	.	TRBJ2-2	TGTGCCAGCAGCTTCGCTGGAGGACTAGCAATAGTAAACACCGGGGAGCTGTTTTTT	CASSFAGGLAIVNTGELFF
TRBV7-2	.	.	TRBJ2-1	TGTGCCATCCGCTTCAGCTCCTACAATGAGCAGTTCTTC	CAIRFSSYNEQFF
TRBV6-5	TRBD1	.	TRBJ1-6	TGTGCCAGCAGTGACCGGGACAGGCAACCCCTCCACTTT	CASSDRDRQPLHF
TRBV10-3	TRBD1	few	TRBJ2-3	TGTGCCATCACCACCGGGACAGGCACAGATACGCAGTATTTT	CAITTGTGTDTQYF
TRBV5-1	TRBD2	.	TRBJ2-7	TGCGCCAGCAGCTTGACTAGCGGGACCTCCTACGAGCAGTACTTC	CASSLTSGTSYEQYF
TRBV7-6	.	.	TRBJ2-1	TGTGCCAGCAGCTTAGAGTGGAGGGCGCAAGCGTTCTTC	CASSLEWRAQAFF